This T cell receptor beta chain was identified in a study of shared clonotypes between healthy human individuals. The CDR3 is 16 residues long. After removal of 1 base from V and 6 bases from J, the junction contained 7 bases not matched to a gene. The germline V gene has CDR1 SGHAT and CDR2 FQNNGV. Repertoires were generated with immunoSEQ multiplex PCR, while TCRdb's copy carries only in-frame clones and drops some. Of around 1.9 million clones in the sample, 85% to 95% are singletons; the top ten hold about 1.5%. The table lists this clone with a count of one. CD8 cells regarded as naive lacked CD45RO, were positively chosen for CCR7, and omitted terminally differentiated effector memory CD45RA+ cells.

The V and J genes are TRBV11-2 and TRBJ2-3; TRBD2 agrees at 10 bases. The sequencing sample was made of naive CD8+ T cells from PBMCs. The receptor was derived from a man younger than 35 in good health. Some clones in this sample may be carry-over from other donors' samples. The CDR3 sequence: CASSLGTSGVQDTQYF. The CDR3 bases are TGTGCCAGCAGCTTAGGTACTAGCGGGGTTCAGGATACGCAGTATTTT.